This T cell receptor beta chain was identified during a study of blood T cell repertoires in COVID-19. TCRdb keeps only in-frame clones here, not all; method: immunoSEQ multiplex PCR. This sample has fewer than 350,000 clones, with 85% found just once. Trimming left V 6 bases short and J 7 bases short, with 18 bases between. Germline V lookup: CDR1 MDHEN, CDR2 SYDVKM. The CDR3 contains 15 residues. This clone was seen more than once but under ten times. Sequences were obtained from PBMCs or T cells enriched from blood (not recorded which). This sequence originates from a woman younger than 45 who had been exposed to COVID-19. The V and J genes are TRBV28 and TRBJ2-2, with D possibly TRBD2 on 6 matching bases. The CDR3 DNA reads TGTGCCAGCAGCGACCGGGACTCCCTTCGCGGGGAGCTGTTTTTT. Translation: CASSDRDSLRGELFF.